Listed below are T cell receptor beta chains from one sample, sequenced in a study of blood T cell repertoires in COVID-19. TCRdb's table, derived via immunoSEQ multiplex PCR, lists solely in-frame clones and lacks some. The data hold a few hundred thousand clones, with around 93% observed a single time. Sequenced input: PBMCs or T cells enriched from blood (not recorded which). These receptors all stem from a human donor in a cohort exposed to, infected with or recovered from COVID-19 (not recorded which). The donor label of this sample is uncertain. Both conserved end residues are part of each CDR3. Fields, in order: D gene, V gene, J gene, CDR3 protein. A D gene is named only where the DNA matches it firmly.

TRBD1	TRBV27	TRBJ2-1	CASSPGQGAGEQFF
.	TRBV18	TRBJ2-1	CASSPPFGRGEQFF
TRBD1	TRBV27	TRBJ2-3	CASSSGQGRTQDTQYF
TRBD1	TRBV30	TRBJ1-1	CAWFRTGNSEAFF
.	TRBV6-2/TRBV6-3	TRBJ2-1	CASSYLGPNEQFF
TRBD1	TRBV3-1/TRBV3-2	TRBJ1-4	CASSLQGSNEKLFF
.	TRBV6-1	TRBJ1-5	CASSEDRILGPQHF
.	TRBV5-4	TRBJ1-4	CASSLATNEKLFF
.	TRBV9	TRBJ1-3	CASSLTPGVSSGNTIYF
.	TRBV20-1	TRBJ2-7	CSASRGGSYEQYF
.	TRBV27	TRBJ1-6	CASSLNRGKSPLHF
.	TRBV30	TRBJ2-5	CAWKRTLGILETQYF
TRBD1	TRBV23-1	TRBJ1-5	CASRLTGTGHQPQHF
TRBD1	TRBV5-1	TRBJ2-7	CASSLEQGAYEQYF
.	TRBV4-1	TRBJ1-4	CASSQEMHLEKLFF
.	TRBV19	TRBJ1-4	CASSIIGGNEKLFF
TRBD2	TRBV9	TRBJ2-5	CASSKKLGTSGTQYF
TRBD2	TRBV9	TRBJ2-3	CASSAPLAGLYRSSTDTQYF
.	TRBV12-3/TRBV12-4	TRBJ1-5	CASSFQNQPQHF
TRBD1	TRBV28	TRBJ1-2	CASSSFLGQDHGYTF
TRBD1	TRBV7-2	TRBJ1-2	CASSLKGGQGTGYTF
.	TRBV7-9	TRBJ1-4	CASRLGATNEKLFF
.	TRBV11-1	TRBJ1-1	CASSQNTEAFF
.	TRBV29-1	TRBJ1-1	CSVETGNTEAFF
.	TRBV7-6	TRBJ1-3	CASSLDGSGNTIYF
TRBD1	TRBV4-2	TRBJ2-7	CASSQGTGYEQYF
.	TRBV3-1/TRBV3-2	TRBJ2-3	CASSQVGGESADTQYF
.	TRBV11-3	TRBJ2-3	CASSLYPSEADTQYF
TRBD2	TRBV7-9	TRBJ2-7	CASTAGENEQYF
.	TRBV2	TRBJ1-1	CASKGLADTEAFF
TRBD2	TRBV4-3	TRBJ2-1	CASSQGLAGANNEQFF
.	TRBV2	TRBJ1-6	CASQRGPNNSPLHF
TRBD1	TRBV6-2/TRBV6-3	TRBJ1-2	CASSRRNRGIVDGYTF
.	TRBV5-1	TRBJ2-3	CASSLETVTDTQYF
TRBD2	TRBV5-6	TRBJ2-3	CASSLGLAGTDTQYF
.	TRBV7-9	TRBJ1-1	CASSVPGSTEAFF
TRBD2	TRBV4-2	TRBJ2-1	CASSRQPGTSGGDSYNEQFF
TRBD2	TRBV13	TRBJ2-5	CASSLEGLSGGTQYF
.	TRBV7-6	TRBJ2-1	CASSLAGSGFTNEQFF
.	TRBV5-1	TRBJ1-1	CASSLIRGQGEAFF
TRBD1	TRBV19	TRBJ1-4	CASKGQGEGKLFF
TRBD2	TRBV2	TRBJ2-3	CASSEVGIAGGADTQYF
.	TRBV19	TRBJ2-7	CASSIGGLYEQYF